The 14 T cell receptor beta chains below come from one sample, sequenced in a study of shared clonotypes between healthy human individuals. The protocol was immunoSEQ multiplex PCR, while the TCRdb copy is restricted to in-frame clones and leaves out a portion. In the table there are about 680,000 clones, around three quarters of which are singletons. Sequencing was performed on memory CD4+ T cells sorted from blood. The subset: CD45RA-negative fraction. The origin of the receptors is a woman younger than 45 in good health.

V usage is TRBV28 and J usage is TRBJ1-2; D is unresolved. The CDR3 has 16 amino acids. Germline CDR1 reads MDHEN; CDR2 reads SYDVKM. The V gene lost 4 bases and the J gene lost 4 bases, with 19 bases spanning the gap. The CDR3 DNA follows: TGTGCCAGCAGTTCAGCCATGTTGGCCTGGGCCTATGGCTACACCTTC. Protein product: CASSSAMLAWAYGYTF.

The V and J genes are TRBV18 and TRBJ1-2; D not resolved. Per the germline V gene, CDR1 is KGHSH and CDR2 is LQKENI. The CDR3 runs to 13 residues. Trimming cost V 4 bases and J 3 bases, with 9 bases left between them. The CDR3 DNA follows: TGTGCCAGCTCACGGGCTTGGGACTATGGCTACACCTTC. As protein: CASSRAWDYGYTF.

V usage is TRBV14 and J usage is TRBJ2-2; D unresolved. The V gene lost 1 base and the J gene lost 0 bases, with 6 bases spanning the gap. Germline CDR1 is SGHDN and CDR2 is FVKESK. The CDR3 is made up of 15 amino acids. CDR3 protein: CASSQGVSNTGELFF. The DNA of the CDR3 is TGTGCCAGCAGCCAAGGAGTATCGAACACCGGGGAGCTGTTTTTT.

This chain links TRBV5-4 with TRBJ2-3; 8 bases align to TRBD1. Germline V lookup: CDR1 SGHNT, CDR2 YYREEE (reference sequence). The CDR3 loop spans 15 amino acids. V lost 4 bases to trimming and J lost 3 bases; unmatched junction nucleotides: 7. CDR3: CASSRAGQGTDTQYF. The CDR3, as DNA: TGTGCCAGCAGCAGGGCTGGACAGGGAACAGATACGCAGTATTTT.

J is TRBJ2-1 and V is TRBV11-2, with D perhaps matching TRBD2 (5 bases). Trimming took off 1 base at V and 3 bases at J, with 13 bases between the two ends. Germline CDR1 is SGHAT and CDR2 is FQNNGV. The CDR3 has 16 amino acids. The chain's CDR3 is CASSLVVPAVYNEQFF. CDR3 bases: TGTGCCAGCAGCTTAGTCGTGCCAGCGGTCTACAATGAGCAGTTCTTC.

The V call is TRBV10-2, the J call TRBJ1-5, with no clear D. The CDR3 runs 12 residues. CDR1 is WSHSY and CDR2 is SAAADI in the germline V gene. Trimming shortened V by 0 bases and J by 9 bases, and 6 bases separated the two germline ends. This CDR3 is CASSESQRPQHF. The CDR3 coding sequence is TGCGCCAGCAGTGAGTCCCAACGGCCCCAGCATTTT.

V is TRBV27 and J is TRBJ1-4, with D possibly TRBD1 on 6 matching bases. Germline V gives CDR1 MNHEY, CDR2 SMNVEV (reference sequence). This CDR3 is built from 15 residues. V shed 5 bases and J shed 2 bases, with 12 bases lying between them. The CDR3 loop reads CASSDQGSTNEKLFF. The DNA of the CDR3 is TGTGCCAGCAGTGACCAGGGGTCCACTAATGAAAAACTGTTTTTT.

About this clone: Other DNA sequences within the sample encode an identical CDR3. The chain is built from TRBV19 and TRBJ1-5; TRBD1 is a possible D gene (5 bases). From germline, CDR1 is LNHDA and CDR2 SQIVND (reference sequence). The CDR3 is 15 amino acids. Trimming took off 6 bases at V and 6 bases at J, with 18 bases between the two ends. CDR3 DNA sequence: TGTGCCAGTAGCATTGGTCAGGGAGTACGTCAGCCCCAGCATTTT. This codes for CASSIGQGVRQPQHF.

The rearrangement joins TRBV5-1 to TRBJ1-3; D possibly corresponds to TRBD1 (6 bases). V dropped 5 bases and J dropped 7 bases, with 16 bases sitting between them. CDR3 length: 14 residues. Germline CDR1 and CDR2: SGHRS and YFSETQ. The CDR3 coding sequence is TGCGCCAGCAGTCCGGACAGCACCGCTAACACCATATATTTT. As protein: CASSPDSTANTIYF.

The CDR3 bases are TGTGCCAGCACCAACCCTCCGGTGAACTATGGCTACACCTTC. This codes for CASTNPPVNYGYTF. The chain links TRBV28 to TRBJ1-2, with no clear D. The germline V and J ends were trimmed by 7 bases and 2 bases, with 14 bases remaining between them. This CDR3 is 14 amino acids long. Germline V gene data show CDR1 as MDHEN and CDR2 as SYDVKM.

CDR3 in DNA: TGTGCCAGCTCTGCGGGAGCATCAGATACGCAGTATTTT. Translation: CASSAGASDTQYF. The rearrangement links TRBV18 to TRBJ2-3; 7 bases match TRBD2. From germline, CDR1 is KGHSH and CDR2 LQKENI. After removal of 6 bases from V and 4 bases from J, the junction contained 4 bases not matched to a gene. This CDR3 comprises 13 residues.

As concerns this clone: Other DNA sequences of this sample code for an identical CDR3. The chain employs TRBV18 and TRBJ2-7; D is ambiguous. Germline V gene lookup returns CDR1 KGHSH and CDR2 LQKENI. Trimming left V 3 bases short and J 3 bases short, with 6 bases between. The CDR3 has 12 residues. CDR3 DNA sequence: TGTGCCAGCTCACCCCGTGGCTACGAGCAGTACTTC. It codes for CASSPRGYEQYF.

This clone appeared a single time. The chain has TRBV28 and TRBJ2-5; 8 bases fit TRBD1. The V gene's germline CDR1 is MDHEN and CDR2 SYDVKM. The CDR3 is 14 residues long. The junction had 8 bases not matched to a gene; V was cut back by 7 bases and J by 4 bases. The CDR3 sequence is CASNPWTGPETQYF. DNA for the CDR3: TGTGCCAGCAATCCGTGGACAGGGCCAGAGACCCAGTACTTC.

As regards this clone: This sample includes further DNA sequences coding for the same CDR3. The V call is TRBV30, the J call TRBJ1-5; 7 bases match TRBD1. There are 13 residues in the CDR3. CDR1 and CDR2 from the germline V gene are GTSNPN and SVGIG (reference sequence). V was clipped by 4 bases and J by 2 bases; unmatched bases: 2. The CDR3 loop is CAWNRGGNQPQHF. The CDR3 region has the DNA TGTGCCTGGAACAGGGGCGGCAATCAGCCCCAGCATTTT.